These 12 T cell receptor beta chains share one sample of origin, sequenced in a study of blood T cell repertoires in COVID-19. Assay: immunoSEQ multiplex PCR; the TCRdb copy retains only in-frame clones and omits some. The repertoire holds a few hundred thousand clones, with around 90% as singletons. The sequenced material came from peripheral blood. These receptors were taken from a man aged 18 to 29 with active or convalescent COVID-19.

The chain has TRBV15 and TRBJ2-2; TRBD2 matches at 11 bases. Trimming removed 3 bases from V and 5 bases from J; junction bases left unmatched: 5. Germline V gene sequence: CDR1 LNHNV, CDR2 YYDKDF (reference sequence). This CDR3 comprises 16 residues. Written as DNA, the CDR3 is TGTGCCACCAGCAGTACTAGCGGGAGATGGACCGGGGAGCTGTTTTTT. Translation gives CATSSTSGRWTGELFF.

V usage is TRBV7-2 and J usage is TRBJ1-4, with a tentative D call TRBD1 (6 bases). The ends were cut back, 5 bases at V and 8 bases at J, with 15 bases in the middle. CDR1 and CDR2 (germline): SGHTA, FQGNSA. The CDR3 runs to 14 residues. The CDR3 spells CASSLNRVWEKLFF. Written as DNA, the CDR3 is TGTGCCAGCAGCCTAAACAGGGTTTGGGAAAAACTGTTTTTT.

This chain joins TRBV2 and TRBJ2-5; 8 bases fit TRBD2. Germline CDR1 SNHLY, CDR2 FYNNEI. This CDR3 has 15 residues. J was trimmed by 3 bases and V by 2 bases; bases with no gene match: 5. The CDR3: CASSEYSGEEETQYF. The CDR3 DNA follows: TGTGCCAGCAGTGAATATAGCGGGGAGGAAGAGACCCAGTACTTC.

The chain is built from TRBV5-1 and TRBJ2-5, with D maybe TRBD2 (5 bases). Trimming left V 5 bases short and J 2 bases short, with 16 bases between. This CDR3 contains 15 residues. Germline V gives CDR1 SGHRS, CDR2 YFSETQ. CDR3 amino acids: CASSKIPGNQETQYF. The CDR3 coding sequence is TGCGCCAGCAGTAAAATTCCGGGAAATCAAGAGACCCAGTACTTC.

V and J are TRBV7-8 and TRBJ2-4, with D maybe TRBD1 (6 bases). The CDR3 has 16 amino acids. V was trimmed by 5 bases and J by 0 bases, leaving 14 bases between them. Germline values: CDR1 SGHVS, CDR2 FQNEAQ. The CDR3 here is CASSPRTELAKNIQYF. In nucleotides, the CDR3 is TGTGCCAGCAGCCCTAGGACAGAGCTAGCCAAAAACATTCAGTACTTC.

The chain joins TRBV15 to TRBJ1-1; D ambiguous. CDR1 LNHNV and CDR2 YYDKDF come from the germline V gene (reference sequence). Trimming took 2 bases from V and 2 from J, leaving 15 bases between them. This CDR3 is 16 amino acids long. CDR3 in amino acids: CATSRTDRLGNTEAFF. DNA for the CDR3: TGTGCCACCAGCAGAACAGACCGCCTGGGTAACACTGAAGCTTTCTTT.

This chain joins TRBV5-4 and TRBJ2-7; maybe TRBD1 (6 bases). This CDR3 has 15 amino acids. Germline lookup yields CDR1 SGHNT and CDR2 YYREEE (reference sequence). V was shortened by 4 bases and J by 3 bases, with 17 bases between the two germline ends. The DNA for the CDR3 is TGTGCCAGCAGCCGCGCCGGGACAACCAACTACGAGCAGTACTTC. Translated, it gives CASSRAGTTNYEQYF. The full variable domain, in which reference TRBV5-4 and TRBJ2-7 provide the parts outside the CDR3, is ETGVTQSPTHLIKTRGQQVTLRCSSQSGHNTVSWYQQALGQGPQFIFQYYREEENGRGNFPPRFSGLQFPNYSSELNVNALELDDSALYLCASSRAGTTNYEQYFGPGTRLTVT.

This CDR3 is CASSPVGASTDTQYF. Written as DNA, the CDR3 is TGTGCCAGTAGCCCGGTGGGAGCTAGCACAGATACGCAGTATTTT. The rearrangement uses TRBV19 and TRBJ2-3, with a tentative D call TRBD2 (5 bases). This CDR3 region has 15 residues. The germline V gene has CDR1 LNHDA and CDR2 SQIVND (reference sequence). Trimming removed 6 bases at V and 0 bases at J, with 13 bases between.

The chain carries TRBV27 and TRBJ2-1, with 8 nucleotides matching TRBD1. This CDR3 comprises 15 residues. After removal of 6 bases from V and 2 bases from J, the junction contained 6 bases not matched to a gene. Germline assignment: CDR1 MNHEY and CDR2 SMNVEV (reference sequence). CDR3 nucleotide sequence: TGTGCCAGCAGCGGAGACAGGGGAACCTACAATGAGCAGTTCTTC. Its translation is CASSGDRGTYNEQFF.

The CDR3 nucleotides are TGTGCCAGCAGCCTCTCTCTCGGGGGACAGGGGATCACCTACGAGCAGTACTTC. This translates into CASSLSLGGQGITYEQYF. The V call is TRBV7-9, the J call TRBJ2-7; 10 bases are shared with TRBD1. The germline gives CDR1 SEHNR, CDR2 FQNEAQ (reference sequence). V trimming: 5 bases; J trimming: 2 bases; junction bases outside the gene matches: 15. This CDR3 is 18 amino acids long.

The V call is TRBV6-1, the J call TRBJ1-2; D call uncertain. The CDR3 loop spans 15 amino acids. Germline CDR1 and CDR2: MNHNS and SASEGT. V was cut by 1 base and J by 4 bases, with 13 bases left in between. The CDR3 DNA is TGTGCCAGCAGTGAAGAGAACCACAGACCCTATGGCTACACCTTC. It translates to CASSEENHRPYGYTF.

This chain uses TRBV5-1 with TRBJ2-2, with 7 bases lining up with TRBD1. The CDR3 runs 15 residues. Trimming cost V 4 bases and J 6 bases; bases outside gene matches: 9. The germline V gene encodes CDR1 SGHRS and CDR2 YFSETQ. CDR3 amino acids: CASSVDRVSAGELFF. Written as DNA, the CDR3 is TGCGCCAGCAGCGTCGACAGGGTTAGCGCCGGGGAGCTGTTTTTT.